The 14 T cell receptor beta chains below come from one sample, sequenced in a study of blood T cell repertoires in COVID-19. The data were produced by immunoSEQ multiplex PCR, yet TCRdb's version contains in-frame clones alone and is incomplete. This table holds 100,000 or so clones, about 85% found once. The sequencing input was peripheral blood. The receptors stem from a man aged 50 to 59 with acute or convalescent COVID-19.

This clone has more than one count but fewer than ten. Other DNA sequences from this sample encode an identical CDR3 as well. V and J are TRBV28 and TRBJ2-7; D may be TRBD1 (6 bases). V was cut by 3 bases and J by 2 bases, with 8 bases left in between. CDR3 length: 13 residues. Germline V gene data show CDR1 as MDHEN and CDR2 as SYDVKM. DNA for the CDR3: TGTGCCAGCAGTTTGGCAGGGGCCTACGAGCAGTACTTC. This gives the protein CASSLAGAYEQYF.

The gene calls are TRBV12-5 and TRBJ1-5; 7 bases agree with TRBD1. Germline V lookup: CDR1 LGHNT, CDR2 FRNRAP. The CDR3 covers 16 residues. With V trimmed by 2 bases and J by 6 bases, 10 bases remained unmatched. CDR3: CASGLSSTGDGQPQHF. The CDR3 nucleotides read TGTGCTAGTGGTTTGTCCTCCACAGGGGACGGTCAGCCCCAGCATTTT.

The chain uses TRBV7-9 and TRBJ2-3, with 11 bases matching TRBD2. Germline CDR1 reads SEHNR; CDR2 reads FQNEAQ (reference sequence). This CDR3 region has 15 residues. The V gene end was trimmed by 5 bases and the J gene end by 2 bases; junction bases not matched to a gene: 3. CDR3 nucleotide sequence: TGTGCCAGCAGCGTGACTAGCGGGACCACAGATACGCAGTATTTT. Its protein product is CASSVTSGTTDTQYF.

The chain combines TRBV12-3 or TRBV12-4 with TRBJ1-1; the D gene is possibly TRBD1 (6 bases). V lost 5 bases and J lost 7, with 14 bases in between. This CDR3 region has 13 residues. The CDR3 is CASSNGEDSEAFF. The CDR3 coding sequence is TGTGCCAGCAGTAACGGTGAGGACAGTGAAGCTTTCTTT.

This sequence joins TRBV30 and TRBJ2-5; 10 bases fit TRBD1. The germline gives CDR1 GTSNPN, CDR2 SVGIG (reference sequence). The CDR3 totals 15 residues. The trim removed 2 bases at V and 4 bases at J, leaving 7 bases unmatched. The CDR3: CAWSTDRGGGETQYF. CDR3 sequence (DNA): TGTGCCTGGAGTACGGACAGGGGGGGAGGAGAGACCCAGTACTTC.

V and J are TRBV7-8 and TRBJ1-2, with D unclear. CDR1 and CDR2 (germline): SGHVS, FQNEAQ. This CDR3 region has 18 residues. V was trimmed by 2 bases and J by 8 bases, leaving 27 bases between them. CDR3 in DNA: TGTGCCAGCAGCTTACTCATTAAGCCATCGGGGTCCCTAGGAGGCTACACCTTC. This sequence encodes CASSLLIKPSGSLGGYTF.

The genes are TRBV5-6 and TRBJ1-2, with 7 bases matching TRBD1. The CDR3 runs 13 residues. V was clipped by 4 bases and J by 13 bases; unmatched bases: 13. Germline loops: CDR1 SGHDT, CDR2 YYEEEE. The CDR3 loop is CASSRGTDRECTF. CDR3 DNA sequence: TGTGCCAGCAGCCGAGGGACCGACAGGGAATGCACCTTC.

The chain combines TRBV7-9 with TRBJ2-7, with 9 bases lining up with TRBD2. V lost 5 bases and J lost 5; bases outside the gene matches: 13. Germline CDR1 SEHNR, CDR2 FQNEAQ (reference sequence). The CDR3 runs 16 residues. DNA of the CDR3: TGTGCCAGCAGCCCGAGGGTTAGCGGGAGCGGCCACGAGCAGTACTTC. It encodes CASSPRVSGSGHEQYF.

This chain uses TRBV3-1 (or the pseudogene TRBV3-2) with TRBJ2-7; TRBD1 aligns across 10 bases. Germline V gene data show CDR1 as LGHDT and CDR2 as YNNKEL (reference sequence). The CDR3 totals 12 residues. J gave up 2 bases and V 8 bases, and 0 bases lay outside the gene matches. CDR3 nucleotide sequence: TGTGCCAGCGGACAGGGGGCCTACGAGCAGTACTTC. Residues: CASGQGAYEQYF.

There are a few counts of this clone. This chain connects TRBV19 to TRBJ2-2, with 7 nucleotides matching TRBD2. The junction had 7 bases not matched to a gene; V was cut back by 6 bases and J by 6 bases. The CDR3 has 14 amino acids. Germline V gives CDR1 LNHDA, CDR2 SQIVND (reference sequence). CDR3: CASRLDGGSGELFF. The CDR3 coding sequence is TGTGCCAGTAGGCTGGACGGGGGGTCCGGGGAGCTGTTTTTT.

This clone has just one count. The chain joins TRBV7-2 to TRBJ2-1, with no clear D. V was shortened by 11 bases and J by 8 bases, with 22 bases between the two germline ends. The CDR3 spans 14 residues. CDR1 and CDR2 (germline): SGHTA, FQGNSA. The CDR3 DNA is TGTGCCGACAAGGCCCCGAATACTCCGGATGAGCAGTTCTTC. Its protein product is CADKAPNTPDEQFF.

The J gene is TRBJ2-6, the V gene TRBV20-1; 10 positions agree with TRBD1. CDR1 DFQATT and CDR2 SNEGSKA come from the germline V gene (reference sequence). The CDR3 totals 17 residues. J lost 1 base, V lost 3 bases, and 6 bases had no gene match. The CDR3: CSASPGTGVSGANVLTF. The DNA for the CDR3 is TGCAGTGCTAGTCCGGGGACAGGGGTGTCTGGGGCCAACGTCCTGACTTTC.

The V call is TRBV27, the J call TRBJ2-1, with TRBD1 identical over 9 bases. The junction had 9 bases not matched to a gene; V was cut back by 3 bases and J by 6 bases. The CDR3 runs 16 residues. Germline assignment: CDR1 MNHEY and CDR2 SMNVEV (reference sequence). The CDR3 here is CASSFPGTGPGNEQFF. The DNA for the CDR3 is TGTGCCAGCAGTTTCCCTGGGACAGGGCCGGGCAATGAGCAGTTCTTC.

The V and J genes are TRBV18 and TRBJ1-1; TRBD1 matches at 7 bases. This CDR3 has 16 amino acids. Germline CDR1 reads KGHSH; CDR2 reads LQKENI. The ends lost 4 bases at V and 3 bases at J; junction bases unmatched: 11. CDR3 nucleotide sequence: TGTGCCAGCTCACTTCGGGACAGCCGAGATTACACTGAAGCTTTCTTT. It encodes CASSLRDSRDYTEAFF.